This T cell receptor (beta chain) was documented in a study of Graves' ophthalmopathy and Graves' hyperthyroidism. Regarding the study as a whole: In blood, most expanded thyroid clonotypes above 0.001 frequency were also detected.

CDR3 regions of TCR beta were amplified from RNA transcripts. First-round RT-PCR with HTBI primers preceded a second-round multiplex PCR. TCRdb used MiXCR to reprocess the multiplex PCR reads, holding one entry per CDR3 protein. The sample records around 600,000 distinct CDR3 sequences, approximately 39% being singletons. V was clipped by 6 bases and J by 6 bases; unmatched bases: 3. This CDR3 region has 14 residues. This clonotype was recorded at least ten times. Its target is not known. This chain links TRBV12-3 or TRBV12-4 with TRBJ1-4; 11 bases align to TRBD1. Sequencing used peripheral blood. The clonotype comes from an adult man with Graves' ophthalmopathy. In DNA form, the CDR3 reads TGTGCCAGCAGCCGGACAGGGGGCTATGAAAAACTGTTTTTT. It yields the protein CASSRTGGYEKLFF.